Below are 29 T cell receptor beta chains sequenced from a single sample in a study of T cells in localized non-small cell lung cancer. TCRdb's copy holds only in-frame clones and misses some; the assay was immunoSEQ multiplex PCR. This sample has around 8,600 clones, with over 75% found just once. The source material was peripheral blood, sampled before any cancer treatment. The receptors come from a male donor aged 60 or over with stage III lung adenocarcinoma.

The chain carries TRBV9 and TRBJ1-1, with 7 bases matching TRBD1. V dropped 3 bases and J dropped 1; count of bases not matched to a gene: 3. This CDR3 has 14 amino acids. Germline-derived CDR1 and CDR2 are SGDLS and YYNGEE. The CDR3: CASSGTGGNTEAFF. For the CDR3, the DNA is TGTGCCAGCAGCGGGACAGGAGGGAACACTGAAGCTTTCTTT.

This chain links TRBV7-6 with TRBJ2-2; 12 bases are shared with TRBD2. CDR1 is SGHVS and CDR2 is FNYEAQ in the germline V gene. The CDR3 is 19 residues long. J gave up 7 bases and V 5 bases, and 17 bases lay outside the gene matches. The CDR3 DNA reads TGTGCCAGCAGCCCCAGAGGGTCTAGCGGGAGGGTCTTTGTCGGGGAGCTGTTTTTT. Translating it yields CASSPRGSSGRVFVGELFF. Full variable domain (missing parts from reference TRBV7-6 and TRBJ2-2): GAGVSQSPRYKVTKRGQDVALRCDPISGHVSLYWYRQALGQGPEFLTYFNYEAQQDKSGLPNDRFSAERPEGSISTLTIQRTEQRDSAMYRCASSPRGSSGRVFVGELFFGEGSRLTVL.

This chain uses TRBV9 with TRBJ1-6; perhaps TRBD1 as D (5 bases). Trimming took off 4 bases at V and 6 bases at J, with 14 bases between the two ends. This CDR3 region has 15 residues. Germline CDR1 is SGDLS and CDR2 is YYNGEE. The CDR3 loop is CASSQSGRGNSPLHF. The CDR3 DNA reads TGTGCCAGCAGCCAGTCCGGAAGGGGTAATTCACCCCTCCACTTT.

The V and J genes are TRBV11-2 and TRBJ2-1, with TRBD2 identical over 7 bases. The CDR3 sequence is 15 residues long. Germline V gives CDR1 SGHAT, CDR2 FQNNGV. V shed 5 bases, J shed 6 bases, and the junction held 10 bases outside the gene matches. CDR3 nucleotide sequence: TGTGCCAGCAGCCTGCTGGGGAGGGTTGGCAATGAGCAGTTCTTC. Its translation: CASSLLGRVGNEQFF.

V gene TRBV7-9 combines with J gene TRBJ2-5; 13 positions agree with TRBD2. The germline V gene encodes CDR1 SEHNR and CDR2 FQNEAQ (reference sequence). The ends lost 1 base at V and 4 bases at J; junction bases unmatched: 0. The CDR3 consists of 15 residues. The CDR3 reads CASSLGTSGRETQYF. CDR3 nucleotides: TGTGCCAGCAGCTTAGGGACTAGCGGGAGAGAGACCCAGTACTTC.

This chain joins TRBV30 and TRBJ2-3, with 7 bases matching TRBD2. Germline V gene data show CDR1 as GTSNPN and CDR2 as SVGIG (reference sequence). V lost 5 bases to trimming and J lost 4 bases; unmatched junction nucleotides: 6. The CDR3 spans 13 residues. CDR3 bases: TGTGCCTGGGGTGGCGGGGGACCAGATACGCAGTATTTT. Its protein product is CAWGGGGPDTQYF. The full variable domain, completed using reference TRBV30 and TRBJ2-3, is SQTIHQWPATLVQPVGSPLSLECTVEGTSNPNLYWYRQAAGRGLQLLFYSVGIGQISSEVPQNLSASRPQDRQFILSSKKLLLSDSGFYLCAWGGGGPDTQYFGPGTRLTVL.

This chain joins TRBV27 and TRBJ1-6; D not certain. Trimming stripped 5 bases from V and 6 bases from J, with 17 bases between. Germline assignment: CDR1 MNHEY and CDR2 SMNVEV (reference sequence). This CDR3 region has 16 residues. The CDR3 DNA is TGTGCCAGCAGTCTACAGCGGGTTCCTTTTAATTCACCCCTCCACTTT. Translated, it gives CASSLQRVPFNSPLHF.

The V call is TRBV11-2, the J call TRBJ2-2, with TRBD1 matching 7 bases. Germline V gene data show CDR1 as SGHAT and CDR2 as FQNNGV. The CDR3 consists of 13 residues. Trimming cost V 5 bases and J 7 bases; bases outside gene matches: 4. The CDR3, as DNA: TGTGCCAGCAGCCCTAGGACAGGCGGGGAGCTGTTTTTT. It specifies CASSPRTGGELFF.

The CDR3 DNA reads as TGTGCCAGCGGGGGACTACTCCATGGGACCCAGTACTTC. It specifies CASGGLLHGTQYF. The chain couples TRBV7-8 to TRBJ2-5; TRBD2 matches at 7 bases. J was trimmed by 7 bases and V by 8 bases; bases with no gene match: 10. Germline CDR1 SGHVS, CDR2 FQNEAQ. There are 13 residues in the CDR3.

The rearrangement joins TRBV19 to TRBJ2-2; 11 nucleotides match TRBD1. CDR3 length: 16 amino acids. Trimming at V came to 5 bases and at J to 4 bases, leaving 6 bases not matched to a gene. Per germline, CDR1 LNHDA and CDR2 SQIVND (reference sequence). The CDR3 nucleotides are TGTGCCAGTAGTCGCTCCGGGACAGGGGGCACCGGGGAGCTGTTTTTT. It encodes CASSRSGTGGTGELFF.

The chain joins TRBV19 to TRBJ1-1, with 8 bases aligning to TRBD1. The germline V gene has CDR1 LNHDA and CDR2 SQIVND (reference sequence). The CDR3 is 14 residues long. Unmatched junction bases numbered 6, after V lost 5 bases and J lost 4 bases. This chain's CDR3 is CASSGDRWSTEAFF. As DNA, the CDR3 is TGTGCCAGTAGTGGGGACAGGTGGTCCACTGAAGCTTTCTTT.

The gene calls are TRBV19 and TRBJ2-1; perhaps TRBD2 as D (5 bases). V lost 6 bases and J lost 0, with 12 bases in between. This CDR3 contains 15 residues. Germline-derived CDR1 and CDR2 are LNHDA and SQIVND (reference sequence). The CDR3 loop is CASSKADSSYNEQFF. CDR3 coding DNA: TGTGCCAGTAGCAAAGCGGATAGCTCCTACAATGAGCAGTTCTTC.

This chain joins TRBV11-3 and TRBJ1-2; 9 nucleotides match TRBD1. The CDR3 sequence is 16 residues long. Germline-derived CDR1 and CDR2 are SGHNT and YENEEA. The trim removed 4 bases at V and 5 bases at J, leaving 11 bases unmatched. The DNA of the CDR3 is TGTGCCAGCAGCTCGCCAGGACAGGGGACTCGATATGGCTACACCTTC. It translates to CASSSPGQGTRYGYTF.

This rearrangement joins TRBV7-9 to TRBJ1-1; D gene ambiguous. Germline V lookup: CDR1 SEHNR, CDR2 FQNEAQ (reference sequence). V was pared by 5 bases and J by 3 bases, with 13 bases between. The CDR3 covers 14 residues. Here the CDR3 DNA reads TGTGCCAGCAGCCCATGGGCGACCCACACTGAAGCTTTCTTT. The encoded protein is CASSPWATHTEAFF.

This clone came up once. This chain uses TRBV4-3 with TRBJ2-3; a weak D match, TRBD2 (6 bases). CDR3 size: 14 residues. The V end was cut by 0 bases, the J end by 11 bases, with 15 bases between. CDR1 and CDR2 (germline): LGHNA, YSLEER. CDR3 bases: TGCGCCAGCAGCCAAGATCAAGACGGGGGAGGGCAGTATTTT. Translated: CASSQDQDGGGQYF.

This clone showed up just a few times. CDR3 region: CASSRQPSSYEQYF. The CDR3, as DNA: TGTGCCAGCAGTAGACAGCCTAGCTCCTACGAGCAGTACTTC. This chain connects TRBV11-3 to TRBJ2-7, with a possible D match to TRBD1 (5 bases). Trimming took off 6 bases at V and 0 bases at J, with 12 bases between the two ends. CDR3 length equals 14 residues. Germline values: CDR1 SGHNT, CDR2 YENEEA.

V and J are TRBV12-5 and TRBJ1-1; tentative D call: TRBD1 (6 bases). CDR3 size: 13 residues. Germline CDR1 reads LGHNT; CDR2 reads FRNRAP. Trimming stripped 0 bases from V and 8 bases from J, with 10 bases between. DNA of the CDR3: TGTGCTAGTGGTTTGGTAGCGACAGGAGAAGCTTTCTTT. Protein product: CASGLVATGEAFF.

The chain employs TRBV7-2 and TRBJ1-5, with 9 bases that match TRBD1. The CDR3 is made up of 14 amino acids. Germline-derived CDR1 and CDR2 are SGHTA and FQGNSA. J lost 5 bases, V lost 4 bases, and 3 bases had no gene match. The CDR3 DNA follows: TGTGCCAGCAGCTACCGACAGGGGGATCAGCCCCAGCATTTT. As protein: CASSYRQGDQPQHF.

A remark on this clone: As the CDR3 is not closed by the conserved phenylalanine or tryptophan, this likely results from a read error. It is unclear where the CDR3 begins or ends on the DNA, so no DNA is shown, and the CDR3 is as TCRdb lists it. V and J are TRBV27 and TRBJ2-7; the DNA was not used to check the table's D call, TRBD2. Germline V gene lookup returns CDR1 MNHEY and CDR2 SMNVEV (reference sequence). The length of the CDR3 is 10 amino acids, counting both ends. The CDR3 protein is CASMGGRLCD.

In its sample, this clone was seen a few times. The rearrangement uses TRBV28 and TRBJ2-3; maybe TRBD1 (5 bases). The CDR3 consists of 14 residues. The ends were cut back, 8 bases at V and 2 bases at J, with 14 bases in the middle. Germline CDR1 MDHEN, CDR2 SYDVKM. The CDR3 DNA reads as TGTGCCAGCGGTCTCGAAGGGGCCACAGATACGCAGTATTTT. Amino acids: CASGLEGATDTQYF.

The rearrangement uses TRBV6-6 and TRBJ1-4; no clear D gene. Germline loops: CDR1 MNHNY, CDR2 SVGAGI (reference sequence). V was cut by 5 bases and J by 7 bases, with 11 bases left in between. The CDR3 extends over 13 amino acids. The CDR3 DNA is TGTGCCAGCAGTACGCGCGAGAGTGAAAAACTGTTTTTT. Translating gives CASSTRESEKLFF.

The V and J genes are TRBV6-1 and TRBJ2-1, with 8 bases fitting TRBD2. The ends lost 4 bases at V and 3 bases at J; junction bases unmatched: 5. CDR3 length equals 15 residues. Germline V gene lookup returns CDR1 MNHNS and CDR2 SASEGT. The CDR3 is CASSVASGLYNEQFF. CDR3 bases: TGTGCCAGCAGTGTGGCTAGCGGGCTCTACAATGAGCAGTTCTTC.

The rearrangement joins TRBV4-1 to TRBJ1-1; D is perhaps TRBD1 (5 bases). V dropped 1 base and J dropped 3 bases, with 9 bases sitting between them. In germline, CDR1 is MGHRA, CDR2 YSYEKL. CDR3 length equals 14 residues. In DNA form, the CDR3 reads TGCGCCAGCAGCCAAGGACAGCTGGACACTGAAGCTTTCTTT. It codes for CASSQGQLDTEAFF.

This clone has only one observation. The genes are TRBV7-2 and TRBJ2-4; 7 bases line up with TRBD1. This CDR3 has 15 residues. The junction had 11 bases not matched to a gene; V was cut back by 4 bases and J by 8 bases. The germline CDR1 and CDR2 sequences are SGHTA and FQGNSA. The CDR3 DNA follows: TGTGCCAGCAGCTCCCAGGGGGAGCAGGTCCACATTCAGTACTTC. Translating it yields CASSSQGEQVHIQYF.

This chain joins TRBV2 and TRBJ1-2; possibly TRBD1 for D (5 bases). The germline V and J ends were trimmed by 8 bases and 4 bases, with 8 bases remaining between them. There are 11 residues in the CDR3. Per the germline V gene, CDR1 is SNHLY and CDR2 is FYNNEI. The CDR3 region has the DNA TGTGCCAGCTACGGGGGCTATGGCTACACCTTC. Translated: CASYGGYGYTF.

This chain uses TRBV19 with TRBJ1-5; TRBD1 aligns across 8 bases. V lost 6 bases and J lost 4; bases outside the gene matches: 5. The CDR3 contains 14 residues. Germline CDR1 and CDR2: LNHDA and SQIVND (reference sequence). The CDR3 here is CASSETGGNQPQHF. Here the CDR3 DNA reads TGTGCCAGTAGCGAAACAGGGGGGAATCAGCCCCAGCATTTT. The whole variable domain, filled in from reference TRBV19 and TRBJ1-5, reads DGGITQSPKYLFRKEGQNVTLSCEQNLNHDAMYWYRQDPGQGLRLIYYSQIVNDFQKGDIAEGYSVSREKKESFPLTVTSAQKNPTAFYLCASSETGGNQPQHFGDGTRLSIL.

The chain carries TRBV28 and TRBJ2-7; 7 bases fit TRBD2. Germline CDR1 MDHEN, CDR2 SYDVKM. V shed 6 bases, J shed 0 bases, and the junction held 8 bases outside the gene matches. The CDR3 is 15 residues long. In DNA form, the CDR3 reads TGTGCCAGCAGGTTGGCGGGAGCGATCTCCTACGAGCAGTACTTC. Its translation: CASRLAGAISYEQYF.

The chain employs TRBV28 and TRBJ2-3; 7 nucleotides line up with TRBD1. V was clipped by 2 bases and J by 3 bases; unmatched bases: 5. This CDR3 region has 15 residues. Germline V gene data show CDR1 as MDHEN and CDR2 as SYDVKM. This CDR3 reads CASSLLGGKTDTQYF. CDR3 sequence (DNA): TGTGCCAGCAGTTTACTAGGGGGCAAAACAGATACGCAGTATTTT. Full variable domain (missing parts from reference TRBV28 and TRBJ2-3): DVKVTQSSRYLVKRTGEKVFLECVQDMDHENMFWYRQDPGLGLRLIYFSYDVKMKEKGDIPEGYSVSREKKERFSLILESASTNQTSMYLCASSLLGGKTDTQYFGPGTRLTVL.

Here the CDR3 reads CASSLKGGQADSGNTIYF. The DNA for the CDR3 is TGTGCCAGCAGCCTTAAAGGCGGACAGGCTGACTCTGGAAACACCATATATTTT. The gene calls are TRBV25-1 and TRBJ1-3, with 7 nucleotides matching TRBD1. The germline gives CDR1 MGHDK, CDR2 SYGVNS. The CDR3 loop spans 18 amino acids. With V trimmed by 6 bases and J by 0 bases, 14 bases remained unmatched.